Below, 24 T cell receptor beta chains from the same sample are listed, as sequenced in a study of CXCR3-negative and CXCR3-positive naive CD8 T cells. In preparing the TRB cDNA libraries, 5' RACE with UMI labels was used. TCRdb reworked the 5' RACE reads into one entry per CDR3 protein, no DNA. This sample's clone table lists about 40,000 distinct CDR3 sequences. The sequenced sample was memory CD8+ T cells from blood. The receptors originated from a human donor in good health. Some clones in this sample may be carry-over from other donors' samples.

The chain has TRBV12-3 or TRBV12-4 and TRBJ2-3; TCRdb gives TRBD1 as the D gene, but with no DNA this cannot be confirmed. The CDR3 extends over 15 amino acids. CDR3 region: CASIPGTGTTDTQYF.

The chain's CDR3 is CASSSPGGTGEQYF. The genes are TRBV9 and TRBJ2-7; lacking DNA, the TRBD1 call made by TCRdb goes unchecked. Germline assignment: CDR1 SGDLS and CDR2 YYNGEE. This CDR3 region has 14 residues. Using reference TRBV9 and TRBJ2-7 for the parts outside the CDR3, the full variable domain is DSGVTQTPKHLITATGQRVTLRCSPRSGDLSVYWYQQSLDQGLQFLIQYYNGEERAKGNILERFSAQQFPDLHSELNLSSLELGDSALYFCASSSPGGTGEQYFGPGTRLTVT.

This CDR3 reads CASSQIWPGDYEQYF. The chain employs TRBV14 and TRBJ2-7. The CDR3 loop spans 15 amino acids. Germline CDR1 is SGHDN and CDR2 is FVKESK.

This chain connects TRBV15 to TRBJ2-3; TCRdb picks TRBD1, but there is no DNA to check that call. Germline values: CDR1 LNHNV, CDR2 YYDKDF (reference sequence). CDR3 length: 15 amino acids. Here the CDR3 reads CATSRGTTHTDTQYF.

V and J are TRBV29-1 and TRBJ2-7; absent DNA, TCRdb's TRBD1 call cannot be checked. The CDR3 is 13 residues long. Germline CDR1 and CDR2: SQVTM and ANQGSEA. CDR3 residues: CSVVRESSYEQYF.

The chain carries TRBV28 and TRBJ1-5; no DNA is available, so the TRBD1 call from TCRdb remains unchecked. Germline CDR1 is MDHEN and CDR2 is SYDVKM. The CDR3 has 13 amino acids. CDR3 residues: CASSAPGWQPQHF.

The chain is built from TRBV4-2 and TRBJ1-3; TCRdb picks TRBD1, but there is no DNA to check that call. Germline CDR1 reads LGHNA; CDR2 reads YNFKEQ. CDR3 length: 15 amino acids. CDR3: CASSQEVSGQNTIYF.

The gene calls are TRBV12-3 or TRBV12-4 and TRBJ2-5; TCRdb designates TRBD1, a call that cannot be tested without DNA. This CDR3 has 16 amino acids. Here the CDR3 reads CASSSQTGGEQETQYF.

This chain connects TRBV6-5 to TRBJ1-1; TCRdb's D call, TRBD1, is unchecked because there is no DNA. The CDR3 totals 14 residues. The germline V gene has CDR1 MNHEY and CDR2 SVGAGI. CDR3 in amino acids: CASSTGDTYTEAFF.

The V call is TRBV29-1, the J call TRBJ2-7. CDR1 is SQVTM and CDR2 is ANQGSEA in the germline V gene. This CDR3 contains 12 residues. The CDR3 is CSVAENSYEQYF.

The rearrangement joins TRBV20-1 to TRBJ2-7. Germline CDR1 reads DFQATT; CDR2 reads SNEGSKA (reference sequence). The CDR3 totals 14 residues. This chain's CDR3 is CSARGRDHLSEQYF.

The CDR3 protein is CASSSRTGDYGYTF. The chain recombines TRBV7-9 with TRBJ1-2; the D gene TCRdb calls, TRBD1, cannot be checked with no DNA. Looked up from germline, CDR1 is SEHNR and CDR2 is FQNEAQ (reference sequence). This CDR3 contains 14 residues.

The chain has TRBV7-2 and TRBJ2-7; TCRdb outputs TRBD1, but without DNA this stays unchecked. The CDR3 is made up of 14 amino acids. Germline V gene lookup returns CDR1 SGHTA and CDR2 FQGNSA. The CDR3 spells CASSPGGRYYEQYF.

The chain is built from TRBV4-3 and TRBJ2-7; checking the TCRdb D call of TRBD1 is not possible without DNA. The CDR3 extends over 15 amino acids. Germline CDR1 LGHNA, CDR2 YSLEER. The CDR3 spells CASSQDSDGEYEQYF.

This sequence joins TRBV15 and TRBJ1-1. CDR3 length: 14 amino acids. Germline V gives CDR1 LNHNV, CDR2 YYDKDF (reference sequence). CDR3 amino acids: CATSSSPEDTEAFF.

The rearrangement uses TRBV7-2 and TRBJ2-5; the TCRdb D gene call, TRBD2, has no DNA to confirm it. Germline V lookup: CDR1 SGHTA, CDR2 FQGNSA. CDR3 length: 15 residues. CDR3 amino acids: CASSWEKGVQETQYF.

The chain links TRBV28 to TRBJ2-5; lacking DNA, the TRBD2 call made by TCRdb goes unchecked. Germline CDR1 is MDHEN and CDR2 is SYDVKM. The CDR3 has 15 residues. CDR3 in amino acids: CASSLPSGGQETQYF.

The chain uses TRBV4-3 and TRBJ2-7. CDR1 and CDR2 (germline): LGHNA, YSLEER. The CDR3 has 14 residues. The CDR3 protein is CASSQDATAYEQYF.

V gene TRBV29-1 combines with J gene TRBJ1-1. CDR1 is SQVTM and CDR2 is ANQGSEA in the germline V gene. This CDR3 is 14 amino acids long. CDR3 amino acids: CSVSSTLLNTEAFF.

The rearrangement links TRBV29-1 to TRBJ1-2. The CDR3 spans 12 residues. Germline lookup yields CDR1 SQVTM and CDR2 ANQGSEA. This CDR3 reads CSVESESYGYTF.

The chain is built from TRBV29-1 and TRBJ2-2. The germline V gene has CDR1 SQVTM and CDR2 ANQGSEA. The CDR3 loop spans 12 amino acids. Here the CDR3 reads CSVEDATGELFF.

The V gene is TRBV20-1, the J gene TRBJ2-5; TCRdb indicates TRBD1, and absent DNA this call remains unverified. This CDR3 spans 18 amino acids. Germline CDR1 DFQATT, CDR2 SNEGSKA (reference sequence). The CDR3 region is CSARDWGPQWGRGETQYF.

The chain carries TRBV14 and TRBJ2-1. This CDR3 contains 14 residues. CDR1 and CDR2 from the germline V gene are SGHDN and FVKESK. The CDR3 loop reads CASSQVSSYNEQFF.

The V and J genes are TRBV12-3 or TRBV12-4 and TRBJ2-7; TCRdb reports TRBD1, a call that lacks DNA to check it against. The CDR3 runs 13 residues. The CDR3 spells CASSFTQGIEQYF.